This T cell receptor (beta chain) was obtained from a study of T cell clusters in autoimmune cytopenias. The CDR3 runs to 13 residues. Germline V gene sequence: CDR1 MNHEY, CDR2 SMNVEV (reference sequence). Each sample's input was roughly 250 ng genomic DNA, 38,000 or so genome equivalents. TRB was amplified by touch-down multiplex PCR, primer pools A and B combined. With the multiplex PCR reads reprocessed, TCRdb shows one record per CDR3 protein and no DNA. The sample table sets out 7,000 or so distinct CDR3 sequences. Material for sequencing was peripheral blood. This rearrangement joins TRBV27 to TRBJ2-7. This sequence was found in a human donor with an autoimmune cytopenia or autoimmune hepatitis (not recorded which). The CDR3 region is CASSLSQSYEQYF.